The 14 T cell receptor beta chains in this list originate from one sample, sequenced in a study of metastatic and nonmetastatic thyroid tumors. Thyroid surgery had not been preceded by any treatment in any patient. TCRdb reanalyzed the PCR reads with MiXCR. Of some 23,000 clones listed, 9.5% to 12% are singletons. Material: blood. The receptors come from a female donor with papillary thyroid cancer or a benign thyroid nodule (not recorded which). Some clones in this sample may be carry-over from other donors' samples.

In its sample, this clone was seen many times. The chain couples TRBV20-1 to TRBJ2-6, with 10 bases lining up with TRBD1. The V and J ends lost 1 base and 1 base, in that order; junction bases with no gene match: 7. The CDR3 is 18 amino acids. Germline CDR1 and CDR2: DFQATT and SNEGSKA (reference sequence). The CDR3: CSARVGGTGVSGANVLTF. DNA of the CDR3: TGCAGTGCTAGAGTCGGAGGGACAGGGGTTTCTGGGGCCAACGTCCTGACTTTC.

This clone was seen ten or more times. This chain uses TRBV20-1 with TRBJ2-5; 15 nucleotides align to TRBD2. This CDR3 is 17 amino acids long. Germline lookup yields CDR1 DFQATT and CDR2 SNEGSKA (reference sequence). V gave up 6 bases and J gave up 0 bases; unmatched junction bases: 8. The CDR3 here is CSASTGTSGRNQETQYF. The CDR3 DNA sequence: TGCAGTGCAAGCACCGGGACTAGCGGGAGGAACCAAGAGACCCAGTACTTC.

This clone occurred many times. V gene TRBV12-3 or TRBV12-4 combines with J gene TRBJ1-5; D is ambiguous. This CDR3 has 14 amino acids. The V gene lost 5 bases and the J gene lost 3 bases, with 11 bases spanning the gap. In DNA, the CDR3 is TGTGCCAGCAGTCGTCGGCCCTCCAATCAGCCCCAGCATTTT. As protein: CASSRRPSNQPQHF.

This clone was seen ten or more times. The J gene is TRBJ2-7, the V gene TRBV12-5; D is possibly TRBD1 or TRBD2 (5 bases each). The CDR3 is 18 residues long. Germline CDR1 is LGHNT and CDR2 is FRNRAP. The ends were cut back, 0 bases at V and 5 bases at J, with 23 bases in the middle. In DNA form, the CDR3 reads TGTGCTAGTGGTTTGGTACTAGGGAACAGGCCCGGCCTCGACGAGCAGTACTTC. Translated, it gives CASGLVLGNRPGLDEQYF. Based on the CDR3 plus reference TRBV12-5 and TRBJ2-7, the full variable domain is DARVTQTPRHKVTEMGQEVTMRCQPILGHNTVFWYRQTMMQGLELLAYFRNRAPLDDSGMPKDRFSAEMPDATLATLKIQPSEPRDSAVYFCASGLVLGNRPGLDEQYFGPGTRLTVT.

This clone has a handful of counts. Germline is not matched at one junction end, which may reflect a read error. This chain joins TRBV6-2 or TRBV6-3 and TRBJ2-2; D perhaps matches TRBD2 (6 bases). The CDR3 has 14 amino acids. The V gene's germline CDR1 is MNHEY and CDR2 SVGEGT. CDR3 bases: TGTGCCAGCAGTTTAGCGGAGAACACCTGGGAGCTGCTTTTT. Translated, it gives CASSLAENTWELLF.

By share, this clone ranks as medium-sized (0.01 to 0.1%). The chain is built from TRBV28 and TRBJ2-7, with D perhaps TRBD1 (6 bases). The CDR3 loop spans 14 amino acids. Germline lookup yields CDR1 MDHEN and CDR2 SYDVKM. V dropped 4 bases and J dropped 0 bases, with 10 bases sitting between them. The CDR3 nucleotides are TGTGCCAGCAGTTCTCCAGGGGACTCCTACGAGCAGTACTTC. It yields the protein CASSSPGDSYEQYF.

This sequence joins TRBV6-1 and TRBJ1-2, with D possibly TRBD1 on 5 matching bases. The CDR3 length is 14 residues. Trimming took off 6 bases at V and 4 bases at J, with 15 bases between the two ends. Germline CDR1 and CDR2: MNHNS and SASEGT. CDR3 amino acids: CASSDTGGTYGYTF. The CDR3 DNA is TGTGCCAGCAGCGATACCGGGGGGACCTATGGCTACACCTTC.

The table lists this clone with many counts. Other DNA sequences in the same sample also yield this CDR3. J is TRBJ2-7 and V is TRBV19; 7 bases align to TRBD2. V gave up 1 base and J gave up 7 bases; unmatched junction bases: 4. The CDR3 consists of 13 residues. CDR1 is LNHDA, CDR2 SQIVND, per germline (reference sequence). CDR3 DNA sequence: TGTGCCAGTAGTATAGTTGACGGGAGGGAGCAGTACTTC. Translation: CASSIVDGREQYF. Full variable domain (missing parts from reference TRBV19 and TRBJ2-7): DGGITQSPKYLFRKEGQNVTLSCEQNLNHDAMYWYRQDPGQGLRLIYYSQIVNDFQKGDIAEGYSVSREKKESFPLTVTSAQKNPTAFYLCASSIVDGREQYFGPGTRLTVT.

There are many counts of this clone. This chain uses TRBV7-2 with TRBJ2-5, with a weak D call TRBD2 (6 bases). CDR3 length equals 14 residues. Trimming removed 4 bases from V and 1 base from J, with 10 bases in between. Per germline, CDR1 SGHTA and CDR2 FQGNSA. CDR3 sequence: CASSSPGGQETQYF. CDR3 DNA sequence: TGTGCCAGCAGCTCGCCCGGGGGCCAAGAGACCCAGTACTTC. Full variable domain (missing parts from reference TRBV7-2 and TRBJ2-5): GAGVSQSPSNKVTEKGKDVELRCDPISGHTALYWYRQSLGQGLEFLIYFQGNSAPDKSGLPSDRFSAERTGGSVSTLTIQRTQQEDSAVYLCASSSPGGQETQYFGPGTRLLVL.

This clone was counted at least ten times. The J gene is TRBJ2-7, the V gene TRBV5-4, with D perhaps given as TRBD1 or TRBD2 (5 bases each). CDR1 and CDR2 from the germline V gene are SGHNT and YYREEE (reference sequence). The CDR3 contains 14 residues. Trimming cost V 0 bases and J 6 bases, with 13 bases left between them. The CDR3 loop is CASSLDPGTVEQYF. The CDR3 DNA follows: TGTGCCAGCAGCTTGGATCCAGGGACCGTCGAGCAGTACTTC.

This clone was counted many times. The chain joins TRBV27 to TRBJ1-5, with D possibly matching TRBD1 (5 bases). The CDR3 consists of 12 residues. Germline V lookup: CDR1 MNHEY, CDR2 SMNVEV (reference sequence). Trimming removed 8 bases from V and 5 bases from J, with 10 bases in between. CDR3 protein: CASGARDQPQHF. The CDR3 region has the DNA TGTGCCAGCGGGGCCCGGGATCAGCCCCAGCATTTT.

Ten or more counts support this clone. The V gene is TRBV5-1, the J gene TRBJ1-1, with unresolved D. Germline V CDR1 and CDR2: SGHRS, YFSETQ. The V end was cut by 4 bases, the J end by 0 bases, with 13 bases between. The CDR3 covers 15 residues. The CDR3 is CASSQPGILNTEAFF. In DNA form, the CDR3 reads TGCGCCAGCAGCCAACCGGGGATATTGAACACTGAAGCTTTCTTT.

By sample share, this clone is medium-sized. CDR3 sequence reads: CASETQAGANVLTF. The CDR3 region has the DNA TGTGCCAGCGAAACCCAGGCTGGGGCCAACGTCCTGACTTTC. V gene TRBV28 combines with J gene TRBJ2-6; D is uncertain. This CDR3 region has 14 residues. Germline CDR1 reads MDHEN; CDR2 reads SYDVKM. V was clipped by 8 bases and J by 2 bases, with 10 bases between them.

The rearrangement uses TRBV15 and TRBJ1-3; TRBD1 is a possible D gene (6 bases). Trimming left V 3 bases short and J 4 bases short, with 16 bases between. Germline V gives CDR1 LNHNV, CDR2 YYDKDF (reference sequence). The length of the CDR3 is 16 residues. The CDR3 DNA follows: TGTGCCACCAGCAGTTCCCTGGACAGTGAAGGAAACACCATATATTTT. Translating it yields CATSSSLDSEGNTIYF.